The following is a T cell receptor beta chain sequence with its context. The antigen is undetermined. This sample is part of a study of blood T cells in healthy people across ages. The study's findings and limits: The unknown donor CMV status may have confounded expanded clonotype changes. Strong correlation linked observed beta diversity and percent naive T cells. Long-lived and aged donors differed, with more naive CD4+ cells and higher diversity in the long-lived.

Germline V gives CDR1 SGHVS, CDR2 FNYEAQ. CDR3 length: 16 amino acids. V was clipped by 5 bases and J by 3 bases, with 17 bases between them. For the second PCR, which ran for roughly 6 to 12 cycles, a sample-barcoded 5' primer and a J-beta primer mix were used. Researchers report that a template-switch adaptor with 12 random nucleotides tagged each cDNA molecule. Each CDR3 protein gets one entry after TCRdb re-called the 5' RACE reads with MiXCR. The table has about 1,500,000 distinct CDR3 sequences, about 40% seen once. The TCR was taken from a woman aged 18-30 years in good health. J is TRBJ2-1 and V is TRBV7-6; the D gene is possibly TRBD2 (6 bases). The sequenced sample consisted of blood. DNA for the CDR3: TGTGCCAGCAGCCGGGGTGGGGGAGGAGGCTACAATGAGCAGTTCTTC. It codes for CASSRGGGGGYNEQFF.